The 20 T cell receptor beta chains given below trace back to one sample, sequenced in a study of cytomegalovirus exposure and HLA in healthy donors. This PCR relied on a set of 60 Vbeta primers and 13 Jbeta primers. The method was immunoSEQ multiplex PCR; TCRdb's version includes in-frame clones alone and lacks a portion of them. The sample contains 150,000 to 200,000 clones, roughly 74% of which appear only once. The sequencing sample was made of PBMCs. Every receptor here comes from a woman aged 30 to 39 in good health and CMV-seropositive.

The chain combines TRBV28 with TRBJ2-6; D may be TRBD1 (5 bases). The germline gives CDR1 MDHEN, CDR2 SYDVKM. Trimming cost V 5 bases and J 4 bases, with 21 bases left between them. CDR3 length: 18 amino acids. The CDR3 bases are TGTGCCAGCAGTACAGACAGCATATGGACCCACGGGGCCAACGTCCTGACTTTC. This codes for CASSTDSIWTHGANVLTF.

The V gene is TRBV5-1, the J gene TRBJ1-2; 8 positions match TRBD1. Trimming cost V 9 bases and J 6 bases; bases outside gene matches: 16. The germline gives CDR1 SGHRS, CDR2 YFSETQ. CDR3 size: 15 residues. The CDR3 region has the DNA TGCGCCACCCGCCGCTTAAGGACAGGGTGGGATGGCTACACCTTC. Encoded protein: CATRRLRTGWDGYTF.

Only a few counts were recorded for this clone. V and J are TRBV7-5 and TRBJ2-7; the listed D gene, TRBD2, was not tested against the DNA. TRBV7-5 is a pseudogene locus. The CDR3 sequence is 16 residues long. Written as DNA, the CDR3 is TGTGCCAGAAGCCGAAAACGAGGGCGCAGCTCCTACGAGCAGTACTTC. Translating gives CARSRKRGRSSYEQYF.

The genes are TRBV25-1 and TRBJ2-5, with D possibly being TRBD2 (5 bases). The germline V and J ends were trimmed by 3 bases and 5 bases, with 10 bases remaining between them. The germline V gene has CDR1 MGHDK and CDR2 SYGVNS. This CDR3 region has 13 residues. The CDR3 DNA follows: TGTGCCAGCAGTGATTTCGGACTTGAGACCCAGTACTTC. It is translated as CASSDFGLETQYF.

The chain recombines TRBV25-1 with TRBJ2-3, with D perhaps TRBD2 (5 bases). The V and J ends lost 2 bases and 2 bases respectively, with 11 bases between them. Germline V lookup: CDR1 MGHDK, CDR2 SYGVNS. This CDR3 has 15 residues. CDR3: CASSEGRLFTDTQYF. DNA of the CDR3: TGTGCCAGCAGTGAAGGGCGACTATTCACAGATACGCAGTATTTT.

The rearrangement joins TRBV6-1 to TRBJ1-2; D gene unclear. The ends were cut back, 7 bases at V and 7 bases at J, with 16 bases in the middle. The CDR3 spans 13 residues. Germline lookup yields CDR1 MNHNS and CDR2 SASEGT. The CDR3: CASTGLTGRGYTF. In DNA, the CDR3 is TGTGCCAGCACCGGACTTACTGGCCGTGGCTACACCTTC.

This clone was detected only a few times. The rearrangement links TRBV10-1 to TRBJ1-4; D might be TRBD1 (5 bases). Germline V gene lookup returns CDR1 WNHNN and CDR2 SYGVQD (reference sequence). The length of the CDR3 is 13 residues. V lost 7 bases, J lost 7 bases, and 13 bases lay in between. DNA for the CDR3: TGCGCCAGCACCGGGGGAGGCGGTGAAAAACTGTTTTTT. It is translated as CASTGGGGEKLFF.

The V gene is TRBV6-1, the J gene TRBJ1-5; D unresolved. Germline V gives CDR1 MNHNS, CDR2 SASEGT. The CDR3 consists of 15 residues. Trimming removed 7 bases at V and 0 bases at J, with 13 bases between. CDR3 region: CASKVQASSNQPQHF. CDR3 coding DNA: TGTGCCAGCAAAGTTCAGGCTTCTAGCAATCAGCCCCAGCATTTT.

As for this clone: The same CDR3 arises from other DNA sequences in this sample as well. The rearrangement links TRBV5-5 to TRBJ1-5, with 7 bases identical to TRBD1. Germline V gene lookup returns CDR1 SGHKS and CDR2 YYEKEE (reference sequence). The trim removed 4 bases at V and 3 bases at J, leaving 4 bases unmatched. The CDR3 is made up of 14 amino acids. The CDR3 loop reads CASSLGQNNQPQHF. In DNA form, the CDR3 reads TGTGCCAGCAGCCTGGGACAGAACAATCAGCCCCAGCATTTT.

The chain has TRBV27 and TRBJ2-2, with D hard to call. The CDR3 covers 11 residues. Trimming cost V 4 bases and J 8 bases, with 5 bases left between them. From germline, CDR1 is MNHEY and CDR2 SMNVEV (reference sequence). CDR3 region: CASSSVGELFF. CDR3 bases: TGTGCCAGCAGTTCGGTGGGGGAGCTGTTTTTT.

This clone was counted between two and nine times. This chain connects TRBV18 to TRBJ2-7; D gene uncertain. The CDR3 covers 14 residues. Trimming left V 4 bases short and J 5 bases short, with 15 bases between. Per germline, CDR1 KGHSH and CDR2 LQKENI. This CDR3 is CASSLGLTSDEQYF. CDR3 in DNA: TGTGCCAGCTCACTTGGTCTTACGTCGGACGAGCAGTACTTC.

The gene calls are TRBV7-8 and TRBJ1-1; D gene unclear. The CDR3 runs 13 residues. In germline, CDR1 is SGHVS, CDR2 FQNEAQ. Between the trimmed V and J ends, which lost 0 bases and 3 bases, there was a span of 5 bases. CDR3 bases: TGTGCCAGCAGCTTAGCTCCCGACACTGAAGCTTTCTTT. Protein: CASSLAPDTEAFF.

The J gene is TRBJ2-5, the V gene TRBV7-9; a weak D match, TRBD1 (6 bases). Between the trimmed V and J ends, which lost 6 bases and 4 bases, there was a span of 12 bases. The CDR3 length is 13 residues. Per germline, CDR1 SEHNR and CDR2 FQNEAQ (reference sequence). The DNA of the CDR3 is TGTGCCAGCAGGATACAGGGCCTAGAGACCCAGTACTTC. Protein sequence: CASRIQGLETQYF.

This chain joins TRBV4-1 and TRBJ2-3; TRBD2 agrees at 7 bases. Germline CDR1 reads MGHRA; CDR2 reads YSYEKL. The length of the CDR3 is 14 residues. The V and J ends lost 3 bases and 2 bases, in that order; junction bases with no gene match: 2. CDR3 protein: CASSHGTTTDTQYF. CDR3 bases: TGCGCCAGCAGCCACGGGACTACCACAGATACGCAGTATTTT.

This chain links TRBV25-1 with TRBJ2-3; 9 bases match TRBD2. Trimming at V came to 5 bases and at J to 2 bases, leaving 8 bases not matched to a gene. Germline V gene sequence: CDR1 MGHDK, CDR2 SYGVNS. The CDR3 runs 16 residues. The CDR3 nucleotides are TGTGCCAGCAGTTTAGATTTAGCGGGGGTCACAGATACGCAGTATTTT. It is translated as CASSLDLAGVTDTQYF.

This clone has more than one count but fewer than ten. The chain employs TRBV13 and TRBJ2-7, with 15 bases that match TRBD2. Germline assignment: CDR1 PRHDT and CDR2 FYEKMQ (reference sequence). CDR3 length: 16 amino acids. The junction had 5 bases not matched to a gene; V was cut back by 6 bases and J by 2 bases. The CDR3 DNA follows: TGTGCCAGCAGACGCGGACTAGCGGGGGGGGCCTACGAGCAGTACTTC. Translation: CASRRGLAGGAYEQYF.

The chain has TRBV7-9 and TRBJ1-4; 7 bases are a match to TRBD1. Germline lookup yields CDR1 SEHNR and CDR2 FQNEAQ (reference sequence). J was trimmed by 5 bases and V by 5 bases; bases with no gene match: 8. This CDR3 is 15 amino acids long. The CDR3 DNA is TGTGCCAGCAGCAGCACGGGACAGAACAATGAAAAACTGTTTTTT. Protein: CASSSTGQNNEKLFF.

The V and J genes are TRBV7-8 and TRBJ2-5; 12 nucleotides align to TRBD2. Unmatched junction bases numbered 21, after V lost 2 bases and J lost 2 bases. This CDR3 contains 22 residues. The germline CDR1 and CDR2 sequences are SGHVS and FQNEAQ. CDR3 DNA sequence: TGTGCCAGCAGCTTATGGGGGGTTGGGCTAGCGGGGGGGAGAAGGGTGCAAGAGACCCAGTACTTC. This sequence encodes CASSLWGVGLAGGRRVQETQYF. The whole variable domain, remainder taken from reference TRBV7-8 and TRBJ2-5, is GAGVSQSPRYKVAKRGQDVALRCDPISGHVSLFWYQQALGQGPEFLTYFQNEAQLDKSGLPSDRFFAERPEGSVSTLKIQRTQQEDSAVYLCASSLWGVGLAGGRRVQETQYFGPGTRLLVL.

The sample holds a few counts of this clone. The rearrangement joins TRBV15 to TRBJ1-5; possibly TRBD1 for D (6 bases). The CDR3 runs 15 residues. Germline assignment: CDR1 LNHNV and CDR2 YYDKDF (reference sequence). Trimming left V 1 base short and J 2 bases short, with 9 bases between. Here the CDR3 DNA reads TGTGCCACCAGCAGAGTTCGGACAGGCAATCAGCCCCAGCATTTT. Translation: CATSRVRTGNQPQHF.

This chain uses TRBV6-1 with TRBJ1-4; weak D call: TRBD1 (6 bases). The CDR3 runs 15 residues. CDR1 and CDR2 (germline): MNHNS, SASEGT. The V and J ends lost 5 bases and 11 bases respectively, with 21 bases between them. CDR3 residues: CASSTRDKQMGKLFF. The CDR3 DNA reads as TGTGCCAGCAGTACCCGGGACAAACAAATGGGGAAACTGTTTTTT.